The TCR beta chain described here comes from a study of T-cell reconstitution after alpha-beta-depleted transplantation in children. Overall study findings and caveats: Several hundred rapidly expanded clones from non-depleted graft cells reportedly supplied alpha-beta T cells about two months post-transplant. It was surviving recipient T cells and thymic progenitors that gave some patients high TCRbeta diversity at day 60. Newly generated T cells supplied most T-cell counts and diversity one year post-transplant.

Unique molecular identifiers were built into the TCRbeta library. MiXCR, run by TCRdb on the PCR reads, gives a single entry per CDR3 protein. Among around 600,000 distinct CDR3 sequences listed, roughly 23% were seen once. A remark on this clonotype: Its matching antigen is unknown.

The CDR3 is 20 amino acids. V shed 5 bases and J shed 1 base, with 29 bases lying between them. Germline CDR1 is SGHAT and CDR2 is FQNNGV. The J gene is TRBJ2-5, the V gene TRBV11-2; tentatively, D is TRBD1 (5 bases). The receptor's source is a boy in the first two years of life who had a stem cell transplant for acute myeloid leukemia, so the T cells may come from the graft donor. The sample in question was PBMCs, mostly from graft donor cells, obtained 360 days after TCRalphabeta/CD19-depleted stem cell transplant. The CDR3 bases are TGTGCCAGCAGCCCGGCTCTAGGCGTGATACAGGCCGCCCTCCAAGAGACCCAGTACTTC. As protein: CASSPALGVIQAALQETQYF.